In its sample, the clone carrying this T cell receptor (beta chain) was seen once. This specimen comes from a study of blood T cell repertoires in COVID-19. Here immunoSEQ multiplex PCR was the method, and the copy in TCRdb shows in-frame clones only, minus some. This sample has some 90,000 clones; around 72% occur once, and the top ten carry roughly 25%. The V gene's germline CDR1 is SGHVS and CDR2 FNYEAQ. The CDR3 loop spans 15 amino acids. V was cut by 1 base and J by 7 bases, with 16 bases left in between. The receptor's source is a woman aged 55-70 years in a cohort sampled during active or convalescent COVID-19. The genes are TRBV7-6 and TRBJ1-2, with a weak D call TRBD1 (5 bases). The specimen sequenced was peripheral blood. The CDR3 region has the DNA TGTGCCAGCAGCTTAGATTTGTCTAGGCAGGGTGGCTACACCTTC. As protein: CASSLDLSRQGGYTF.